The subject of this entry is one T cell receptor (beta chain). Its target is unknown. TCRdb analysed the 5' RACE reads with MiXCR anew, one entry per CDR3 protein. This table holds about 190,000 distinct CDR3 sequences, 10% to 13% found once. This sample was included in a study of T-cell memory formation after mild COVID-19. Notes on the study in general: The study found contracting CD4+ clones mainly in CM and EM and contracting CD8+ clones in EMRA.

The V gene end was trimmed by 5 bases and the J gene end by 4 bases; junction bases not matched to a gene: 5. This CDR3 contains 14 residues. The sample comprised PBMCs or a T cell subset sorted from them (not recorded which). The chain combines TRBV12-3 or TRBV12-4 with TRBJ2-7; 10 bases are shared with TRBD1. This sequence originates from a man aged 18 to 30 who had mild COVID-19 (a few samples of this study predate the infection). Cell type and time point are not known. CDR3 in amino acids: CASSIRDRGYEQYF. The DNA for the CDR3 is TGTGCCAGCAGTATCCGGGACAGGGGATACGAGCAGTACTTC.